The T cell receptor (beta chain) described here comes from a study of immune cell composition in non-small cell lung cancer. Findings and caveats of the study: Top 10 clone scores and clonality were higher in squamous than adenocarcinoma.

Of note for this clone: The antigen remains undetermined.

The CDR3 is 16 amino acids. The V gene lost 1 base and the J gene lost 2 bases, with 12 bases spanning the gap. The germline V gene encodes CDR1 MGHRA and CDR2 YSYEKL. Method: immunoSEQ multiplex PCR; TCRdb's copy keeps in-frame clones and lacks some. The repertoire consists of some 14,000 clones, with roughly 80% occurring once and the leading ten covering around 10%. The source of this sequence is a human donor with non-small cell lung cancer. The sequenced sample consisted of lung tumor tissue. The gene calls are TRBV4-1 and TRBJ2-1; D remains unclear. CDR3 nucleotides: TGCGCCAGCAGCCAAGCCAGCCAGACACCCTACAATGAGCAGTTCTTC. Translated, it gives CASSQASQTPYNEQFF.